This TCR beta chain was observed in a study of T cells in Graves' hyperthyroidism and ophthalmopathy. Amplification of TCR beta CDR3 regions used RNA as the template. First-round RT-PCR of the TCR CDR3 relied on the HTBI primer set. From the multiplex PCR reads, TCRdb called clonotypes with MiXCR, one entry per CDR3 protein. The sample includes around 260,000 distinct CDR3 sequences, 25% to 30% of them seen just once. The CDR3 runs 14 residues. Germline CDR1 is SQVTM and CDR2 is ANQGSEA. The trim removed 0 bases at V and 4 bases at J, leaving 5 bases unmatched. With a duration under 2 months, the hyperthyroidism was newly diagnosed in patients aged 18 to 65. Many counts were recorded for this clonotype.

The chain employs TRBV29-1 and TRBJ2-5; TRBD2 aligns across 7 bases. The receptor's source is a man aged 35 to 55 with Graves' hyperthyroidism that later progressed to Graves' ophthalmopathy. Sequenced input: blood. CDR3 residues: CSVEDPWTRETQYF. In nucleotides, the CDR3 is TGCAGCGTTGAAGATCCCTGGACTAGAGAGACCCAGTACTTC.